The 15 T cell receptor beta chains presented below share a single source sample, sequenced in a study of shared clonotypes between healthy human individuals. Generated by immunoSEQ multiplex PCR, the TCRdb table keeps only in-frame clones and is missing some. The table includes 850,000 to 1,200,000 clones, around 74% detected once. The sequencing input was memory CD4+ T cells sorted from blood. Subset in this sample: CD45RA-negative fraction. The receptors here all came from a man younger than 30 in good health.

The genes are TRBV5-1 and TRBJ2-1, with TRBD1 matching over 7 bases. The V gene's germline CDR1 is SGHRS and CDR2 YFSETQ. Trimming cost V 4 bases and J 12 bases; bases outside gene matches: 16. The CDR3 is 15 residues long. The CDR3 DNA sequence: TGCGCCAGCAGCCCCCAGGGGGTTGGTACAATTGGGCAGTTCTTC. Translated, it gives CASSPQGVGTIGQFF.

The chain couples TRBV14 to TRBJ2-7; TRBD1 matches at 9 bases. The V and J ends lost 4 bases and 3 bases, in that order; junction bases with no gene match: 4. Per germline, CDR1 SGHDN and CDR2 FVKESK. The CDR3 is made up of 14 amino acids. Here the CDR3 DNA reads TGTGCCAGCAGCCGACAGGGGGGGTTCTACGAGCAGTACTTC. Its protein product is CASSRQGGFYEQYF.

This clone was found a few times. In nucleotides, the CDR3 is TGTGCCAGCAGCTTAGGTCCGCAGGACCTAAGGAAGTATTTT. Translation: CASSLGPQDLRKYF. The rearrangement links TRBV7-2 to TRBJ2-3; no clear D. Trimming stripped 1 base from V and 13 bases from J, with 18 bases between. There are 14 residues in the CDR3. CDR1 and CDR2 from the germline V gene are SGHTA and FQGNSA.

V and J are TRBV4-1 and TRBJ1-3, with unresolved D. With 0 bases removed from V and 2 bases from J, the gap between germline ends came to 11 bases. Per germline, CDR1 MGHRA and CDR2 YSYEKL. CDR3 length equals 16 residues. CDR3 amino acids: CASSQEGVKTGNTIYF. The CDR3 DNA sequence: TGCGCCAGCAGCCAAGAGGGCGTTAAAACTGGAAACACCATATATTTT.

V gene TRBV19 combines with J gene TRBJ1-5; a weak D match, TRBD1 (6 bases). The ends were cut back, 7 bases at V and 0 bases at J, with 10 bases in the middle. CDR1 is LNHDA and CDR2 is SQIVND in the germline V gene (reference sequence). CDR3 size: 14 residues. The CDR3 bases are TGTGCCAGTACGACAGGCCATAGCAATCAGCCCCAGCATTTT. Translated, it gives CASTTGHSNQPQHF.

The chain has TRBV5-1 and TRBJ2-2; D not resolved. The CDR3 runs 14 residues. Trimming left V 1 base short and J 4 bases short, with 8 bases between. Germline-derived CDR1 and CDR2 are SGHRS and YFSETQ. CDR3 region: CASSLMDRTGELFF. In DNA form, the CDR3 reads TGCGCCAGCAGCTTGATGGATCGCACCGGGGAGCTGTTTTTT.

This clone was observed a few times. The identical CDR3 is also encoded by other nucleotide sequences in the sample. J is TRBJ2-5 and V is TRBV19; D remains unclear. The germline V gene has CDR1 LNHDA and CDR2 SQIVND (reference sequence). This CDR3 contains 13 residues. The V end lost 5 bases, the J end lost 4 bases, and 11 bases lay between the germline ends. This CDR3 reads CASSPDPGETQYF. CDR3 DNA: TGTGCCAGTAGTCCAGACCCGGGAGAGACCCAGTACTTC.

There are many counts of this clone. V is TRBV6-5 and J is TRBJ1-6; TRBD1 is a possible D gene (5 bases). There are 15 residues in the CDR3. In germline, CDR1 is MNHEY, CDR2 SVGAGI. V shed 2 bases and J shed 9 bases, with 14 bases lying between them. CDR3 residues: CASSYGGQGGSPLHF. CDR3 in DNA: TGTGCCAGCAGTTACGGGGGTCAGGGTGGTTCACCCCTCCACTTT.

This clone is a singleton in its sample. The chain recombines TRBV6-1 with TRBJ2-7, with no clear D. Trimming shortened V by 7 bases and J by 6 bases, and 4 bases separated the two germline ends. The CDR3 totals 9 residues. From germline, CDR1 is MNHNS and CDR2 SASEGT. The CDR3 nucleotides are TGTGCCAGCATGGCCGAGCAGTACTTC. Protein sequence: CASMAEQYF.

CDR3 protein: CASSLSVGQIFYGYTF. The CDR3 DNA sequence: TGTGCCAGCAGTTTATCGGTAGGACAAATTTTCTATGGCTACACCTTC. This chain joins TRBV27 and TRBJ1-2; a weak D match, TRBD1 (5 bases). The germline CDR1 and CDR2 sequences are MNHEY and SMNVEV (reference sequence). CDR3 length equals 16 residues. Trimming took 0 bases from V and 4 from J, leaving 15 bases between them.

The rearrangement joins TRBV5-1 to TRBJ2-1; 12 bases line up with TRBD2. The germline CDR1 and CDR2 sequences are SGHRS and YFSETQ. The ends lost 4 bases at V and 3 bases at J; junction bases unmatched: 2. The CDR3 consists of 15 residues. Here the CDR3 reads CASSELAGGYNEQFF. The CDR3 DNA reads as TGCGCCAGCAGCGAACTAGCGGGGGGCTACAATGAGCAGTTCTTC.

The gene calls are TRBV5-1 and TRBJ1-2; D may be TRBD1 (5 bases). Germline-derived CDR1 and CDR2 are SGHRS and YFSETQ. The CDR3 spans 15 residues. V lost 0 bases and J lost 7, with 16 bases in between. CDR3 residues: CASSLDPGTSVGYTF. The CDR3 region has the DNA TGCGCCAGCAGCTTGGATCCGGGGACCTCGGTTGGCTACACCTTC.

With regard to this clone: Other DNA sequences of this sample code for an identical CDR3. The CDR3 nucleotides are TGCAGCGGGGGACAGGGGGGAAATCAGCCCCAGCATTTT. Amino acid sequence: CSGGQGGNQPQHF. The J gene is TRBJ1-5, the V gene TRBV29-1, with 11 bases identical to TRBD1. CDR1 and CDR2 from the germline V gene are SQVTM and ANQGSEA. CDR3 size: 13 residues. V trimming: 7 bases; J trimming: 4 bases; junction bases outside the gene matches: 3.

The table lists this clone with a few counts. At the DNA level, this CDR3 is encoded by other sequences in the same sample as well. The chain links TRBV18 to TRBJ1-2; 7 bases fit TRBD1. With 3 bases clipped from V and 2 bases from J, the junction kept 0 bases outside the gene matches. CDR3 length: 13 residues. The germline V gene has CDR1 KGHSH and CDR2 LQKENI. The CDR3 loop reads CASSPDRNYGYTF. Here the CDR3 DNA reads TGTGCCAGCTCACCGGACAGGAACTATGGCTACACCTTC.

This clone was seen more than once but under ten times. The V and J genes are TRBV11-2 and TRBJ2-3; 8 bases agree with TRBD2. CDR3 length: 15 amino acids. CDR1 is SGHAT, CDR2 FQNNGV, per germline. The ends lost 0 bases at V and 10 bases at J; junction bases unmatched: 9. CDR3 nucleotide sequence: TGTGCCAGCAGCTTAGAGCGGGGGGCGGCCGGGGCGCAGTATTTT. Protein product: CASSLERGAAGAQYF.